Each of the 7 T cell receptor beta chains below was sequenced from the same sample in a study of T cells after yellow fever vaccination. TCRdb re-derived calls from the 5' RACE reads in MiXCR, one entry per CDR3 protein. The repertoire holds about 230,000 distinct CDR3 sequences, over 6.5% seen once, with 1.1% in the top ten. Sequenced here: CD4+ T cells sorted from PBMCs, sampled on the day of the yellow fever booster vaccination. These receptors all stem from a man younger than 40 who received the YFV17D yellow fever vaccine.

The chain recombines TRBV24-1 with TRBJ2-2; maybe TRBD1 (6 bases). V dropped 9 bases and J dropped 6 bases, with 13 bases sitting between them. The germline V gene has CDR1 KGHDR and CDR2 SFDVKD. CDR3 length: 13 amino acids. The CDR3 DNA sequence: TGTGCCACCCACGATGGGGGCGCCGGGGAGCTGTTTTTT. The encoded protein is CATHDGGAGELFF.

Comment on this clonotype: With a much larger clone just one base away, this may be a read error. The CDR3 sequence is CASSNLGPLAGDGTQYF. In DNA, the CDR3 is TGTGCCAGCAGTAACCTGGGCCCACTAGCGGGAGATGGAACGCAGTATTTT. The J gene is TRBJ2-3, the V gene TRBV6-5; 11 positions match TRBD2. This CDR3 has 17 amino acids. Germline assignment: CDR1 MNHEY and CDR2 SVGAGI. The J segment lost 9 bases and the V segment lost 5 bases, leaving 16 bases of the junction unmatched.

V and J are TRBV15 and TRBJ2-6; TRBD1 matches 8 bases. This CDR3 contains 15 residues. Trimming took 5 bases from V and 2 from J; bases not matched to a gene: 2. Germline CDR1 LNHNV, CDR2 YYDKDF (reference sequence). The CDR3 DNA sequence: TGTGCCACCAGCCTGACAGGGGCTGGGGCCAACGTCCTGACTTTC. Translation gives CATSLTGAGANVLTF. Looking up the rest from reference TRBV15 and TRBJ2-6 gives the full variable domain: DAMVIQNPRYQVTQFGKPVTLSCSQTLNHNVMYWYQQKSSQAPKLLFHYYDKDFNNEADTPDNFQSRRPNTSFCFLDIRSPGLGDTAMYLCATSLTGAGANVLTFGAGSRLTVL.

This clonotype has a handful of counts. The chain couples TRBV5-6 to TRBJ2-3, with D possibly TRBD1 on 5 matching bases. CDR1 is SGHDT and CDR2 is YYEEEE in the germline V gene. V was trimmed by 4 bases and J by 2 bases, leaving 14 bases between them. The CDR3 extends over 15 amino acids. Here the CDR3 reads CASSPMGLSTDTQYF. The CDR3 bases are TGTGCCAGCAGCCCTATGGGGCTCTCCACAGATACGCAGTATTTT.

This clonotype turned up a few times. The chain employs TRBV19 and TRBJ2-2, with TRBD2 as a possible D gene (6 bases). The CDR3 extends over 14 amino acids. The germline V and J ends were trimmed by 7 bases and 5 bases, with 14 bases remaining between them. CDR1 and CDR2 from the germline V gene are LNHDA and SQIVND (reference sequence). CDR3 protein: CASKLASMTGELFF. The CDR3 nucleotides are TGTGCCAGTAAGCTAGCGAGTATGACCGGGGAGCTGTTTTTT.

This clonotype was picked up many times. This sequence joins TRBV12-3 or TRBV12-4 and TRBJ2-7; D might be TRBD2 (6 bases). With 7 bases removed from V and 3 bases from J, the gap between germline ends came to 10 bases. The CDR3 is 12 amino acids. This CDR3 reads CASTYGGYEQYF. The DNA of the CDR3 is TGTGCCAGCACCTACGGGGGCTACGAGCAGTACTTC.

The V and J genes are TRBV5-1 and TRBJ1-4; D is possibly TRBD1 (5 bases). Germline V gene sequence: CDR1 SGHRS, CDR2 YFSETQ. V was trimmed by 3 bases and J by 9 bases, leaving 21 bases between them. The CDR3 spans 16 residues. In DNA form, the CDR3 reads TGCGCCAGCAGCTCCGGAGATGGGGCGCCCAACCAAAAACTGTTTTTT. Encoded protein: CASSSGDGAPNQKLFF. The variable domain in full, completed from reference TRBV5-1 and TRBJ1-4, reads KAGVTQTPRYLIKTRGQQVTLSCSPISGHRSVSWYQQTPGQGLQFLFEYFSETQRNKGNFPGRFSGRQFSNSRSEMNVSTLELGDSALYLCASSSGDGAPNQKLFFGSGTQLSVL.